What follows describes a single T cell receptor beta chain. The data belong to a study of cytomegalovirus exposure and HLA in healthy donors. The PCR employed 60 Vbeta primers together with 13 Jbeta primers. Using immunoSEQ multiplex PCR, the repertoire was profiled, and TCRdb retains in-frame clones only, with some absent. Of some 150,000 clones listed, approximately 72% are singletons. The V gene lost 0 bases and the J gene lost 0 bases, with 12 bases spanning the gap. The length of the CDR3 is 16 residues. From germline, CDR1 is SGHRS and CDR2 YFSETQ. This TCR came from a human donor in good health. The genes are TRBV5-1 and TRBJ1-2; D is perhaps TRBD1 (5 bases). Sequenced sample: PBMCs. The CDR3 DNA follows: TGCGCCAGCAGCTTGGGGGGTCTCAGGGCTAACTATGGCTACACCTTC. Its protein is CASSLGGLRANYGYTF. Supplemented by reference TRBV5-1 and TRBJ1-2, the full variable domain reads KAGVTQTPRYLIKTRGQQVTLSCSPISGHRSVSWYQQTPGQGLQFLFEYFSETQRNKGNFPGRFSGRQFSNSRSEMNVSTLELGDSALYLCASSLGGLRANYGYTFGSGTRLTVV.